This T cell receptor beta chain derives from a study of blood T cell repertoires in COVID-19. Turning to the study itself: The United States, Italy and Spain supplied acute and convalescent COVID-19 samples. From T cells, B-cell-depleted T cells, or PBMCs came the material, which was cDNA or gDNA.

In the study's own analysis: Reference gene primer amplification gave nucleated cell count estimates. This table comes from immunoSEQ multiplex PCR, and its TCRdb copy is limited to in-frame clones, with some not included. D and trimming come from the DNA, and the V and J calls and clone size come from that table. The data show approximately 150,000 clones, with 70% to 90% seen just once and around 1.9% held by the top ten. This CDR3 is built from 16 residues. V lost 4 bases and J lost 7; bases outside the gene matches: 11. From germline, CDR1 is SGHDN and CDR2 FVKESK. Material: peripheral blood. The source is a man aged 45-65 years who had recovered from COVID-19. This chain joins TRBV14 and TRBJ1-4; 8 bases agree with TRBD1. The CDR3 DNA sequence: TGTGCCAGCAGCCTACCCGTACAGGGGGGGGTTGAAAAACTGTTTTTT. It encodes CASSLPVQGGVEKLFF.